This entry concerns a single T cell receptor (beta chain). Antigen unknown. Trimming removed 4 bases from V and 5 bases from J; junction bases left unmatched: 14. The CDR3 is made up of 17 amino acids. The data originate from a study of cytomegalovirus exposure and HLA in healthy donors. Study results and caveats: The authors confirmed in vitro that a few CMV-associated chains were specific for CMV antigens. Across donors, most TCRs were seen rarely, yet some public ones were widespread. High specificity and sensitivity for cytomegalovirus status were reported for the classifier.

Only in-frame clones appear in the TCRdb table, and some are missing; sequencing was by immunoSEQ multiplex PCR. Of fewer than 95,000 clones in the sample, almost 85% were seen once. The donors were in the approximately 120-subject validation cohort; that cohort was separate from the approximately 670-subject first cohort. This sequence was found in a woman between 18 and 29 years old in good health and CMV-seropositive. V gene TRBV5-3 combines with J gene TRBJ2-5, with TRBD2 matching 10 bases. TRBV5-3 counts as an open reading frame of uncertain function. Specimen: PBMCs. The CDR3 here is CARSLYCERGGTETQYF. Here the CDR3 DNA reads TGTGCCAGAAGCCTCTATTGCGAGCGGGGGGGGACGGAGACCCAGTACTTC.